These 9 T cell receptor beta chains share one sample of origin, sequenced in a study of T cell responses to AZD1222 COVID-19 vaccine (dated by TCRdb to the early 2020s). The sample's time point, from its label and the paper: baseline before first vaccination. Library preparation used the immunoSEQ multiplex PCR assay. As stored in TCRdb, this immuneACCESS dataset retains in-frame rearrangements with V and J assigned. A fraction of the clones does not appear; measured against another copy, unresolved V genes explain less than half of the discrepancy, and the remainder lacks a known reason. The sample table shows around 110,000 clones, and around nine tenths are seen once. The ten biggest clones cover approximately 22% of the sample. Here the sequenced sample was peripheral blood, taken on day 0 of AZD1222 vaccination. The receptors shown here come from an adult in good health.

This clone was detected only a few times. V is TRBV5-6 and J is TRBJ2-2; a possible D gene is TRBD1 (5 bases). V was shortened by 0 bases and J by 2 bases, with 11 bases between the two germline ends. Germline V gene lookup returns CDR1 SGHDT and CDR2 YYEEEE. CDR3 length: 16 amino acids. In DNA, the CDR3 is TGTGCCAGCAGCTTGGCCCTAAGGGGAAACACCGGGGAGCTGTTTTTT. Translation: CASSLALRGNTGELFF.

The CDR3 sequence: CASSEATKFRELNQPQHF. The CDR3 DNA reads TGTGCCAGCAGCGAAGCGACAAAGTTCCGGGAGCTAAATCAGCCCCAGCATTTT. The gene calls are TRBV5-4 and TRBJ1-5, with D uncertain. CDR3 size: 18 residues. Germline V CDR1 and CDR2: SGHNT, YYREEE (reference sequence). The V and J ends lost 4 bases and 4 bases respectively, with 24 bases between them. The variable domain in full, with the rest retrieved from reference TRBV5-4 and TRBJ1-5, is ETGVTQSPTHLIKTRGQQVTLRCSSQSGHNTVSWYQQALGQGPQFIFQYYREEENGRGNFPPRFSGLQFPNYSSELNVNALELDDSALYLCASSEATKFRELNQPQHFGDGTRLSIL.

This chain connects TRBV9 to TRBJ2-2, with 8 bases that match TRBD1. This CDR3 region has 17 residues. The germline V gene encodes CDR1 SGDLS and CDR2 YYNGEE. V shed 3 bases, J shed 0 bases, and the junction held 7 bases outside the gene matches. Here the CDR3 DNA reads TGTGCCAGCAGCGCCAACCGACAGGGGCCGAACACCGGGGAGCTGTTTTTT. Amino acids: CASSANRQGPNTGELFF. The variable domain in full, completed from reference TRBV9 and TRBJ2-2, reads DSGVTQTPKHLITATGQRVTLRCSPRSGDLSVYWYQQSLDQGLQFLIQYYNGEERAKGNILERFSAQQFPDLHSELNLSSLELGDSALYFCASSANRQGPNTGELFFGEGSRLTVL.

This chain uses TRBV2 with TRBJ2-7, with TRBD2 identical over 7 bases. In germline, CDR1 is SNHLY, CDR2 FYNNEI. The CDR3 is 15 residues long. J was trimmed by 1 base and V by 3 bases; bases with no gene match: 6. The CDR3 loop reads CASSDAGVGSYEQYF. Here the CDR3 DNA reads TGTGCCAGCAGTGACGCGGGGGTTGGGTCCTACGAGCAGTACTTC.

For the CDR3, the DNA is TGTGCCAGCAGCCTAGGGAGGGGACAGCCGCCTCATCAGCCCCAGCATTTT. It specifies CASSLGRGQPPHQPQHF. The chain carries TRBV7-8 and TRBJ1-5, with 7 bases identical to TRBD1. The CDR3 covers 17 residues. V was clipped by 5 bases and J by 5 bases; unmatched bases: 15. The germline V gene has CDR1 SGHVS and CDR2 FQNEAQ.

V gene TRBV12-5 combines with J gene TRBJ2-5, with D perhaps TRBD2 (5 bases). There are 17 residues in the CDR3. CDR1 and CDR2 from the germline V gene are LGHNT and FRNRAP. The V end was cut by 0 bases, the J end by 0 bases, with 14 bases between. The CDR3 here is CASGLVPRVKYQETQYF. In DNA, the CDR3 is TGTGCTAGTGGTTTGGTACCGCGGGTAAAGTACCAAGAGACCCAGTACTTC.

CDR3 region: CASSQTGRGRFF. The CDR3 bases are TGTGCCAGCAGCCAAACCGGCAGGGGTCGGTTCTTC. V gene TRBV3-1 (or the pseudogene TRBV3-2) combines with J gene TRBJ2-1, with a tentative D call TRBD1 (6 bases). V dropped 2 bases and J dropped 15 bases, with 14 bases sitting between them. The CDR3 has 12 amino acids. Per the germline V gene, CDR1 is LGHDT and CDR2 is YNNKEL (reference sequence).

This chain links TRBV6-2 or TRBV6-3 with TRBJ1-1; maybe TRBD1 (5 bases). Germline-derived CDR1 and CDR2 are MNHEY and SVGEGT. This CDR3 has 14 amino acids. Trimming left V 1 base short and J 5 bases short, with 11 bases between. In DNA form, the CDR3 reads TGTGCCAGCAGTTACTGGGGGGAAAGGACTGAAGCTTTCTTT. It specifies CASSYWGERTEAFF.

The J gene is TRBJ2-4, the V gene TRBV27, with unresolved D. Deletions cut 7 bases from V and 5 bases from J, with 15 bases between. The CDR3 is 14 residues long. Germline V gene data show CDR1 as MNHEY and CDR2 as SMNVEV (reference sequence). This chain's CDR3 is CASTVNGPENIQYF. As DNA, the CDR3 is TGTGCCAGCACAGTGAACGGTCCCGAAAACATTCAGTACTTC.